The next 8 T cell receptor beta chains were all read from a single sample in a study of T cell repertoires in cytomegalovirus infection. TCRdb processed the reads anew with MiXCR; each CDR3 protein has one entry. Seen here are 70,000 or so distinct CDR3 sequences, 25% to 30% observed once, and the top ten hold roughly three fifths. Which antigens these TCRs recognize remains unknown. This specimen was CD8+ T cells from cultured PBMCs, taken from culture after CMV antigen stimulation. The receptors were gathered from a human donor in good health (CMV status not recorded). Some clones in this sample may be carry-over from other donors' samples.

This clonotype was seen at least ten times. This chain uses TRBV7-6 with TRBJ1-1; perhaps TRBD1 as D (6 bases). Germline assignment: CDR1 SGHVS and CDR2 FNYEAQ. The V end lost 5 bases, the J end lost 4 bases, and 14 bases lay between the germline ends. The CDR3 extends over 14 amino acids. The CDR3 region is CASSRGGGGTEAFF. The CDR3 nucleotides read TGTGCCAGCAGCCGGGGGGGAGGGGGCACTGAAGCTTTCTTT.

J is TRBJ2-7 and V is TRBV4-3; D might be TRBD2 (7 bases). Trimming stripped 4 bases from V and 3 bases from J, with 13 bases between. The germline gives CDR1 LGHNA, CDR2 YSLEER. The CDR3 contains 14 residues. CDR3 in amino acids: CASSLGGANYEQYF. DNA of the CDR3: TGCGCCAGCAGCCTAGGGGGGGCTAACTACGAGCAGTACTTC.

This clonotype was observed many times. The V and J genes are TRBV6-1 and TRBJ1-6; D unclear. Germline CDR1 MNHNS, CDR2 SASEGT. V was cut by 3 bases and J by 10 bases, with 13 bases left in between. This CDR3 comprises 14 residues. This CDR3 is CASSDRWSKSPLHF. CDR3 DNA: TGTGCCAGCAGTGACAGGTGGTCTAAATCACCCCTCCACTTT.

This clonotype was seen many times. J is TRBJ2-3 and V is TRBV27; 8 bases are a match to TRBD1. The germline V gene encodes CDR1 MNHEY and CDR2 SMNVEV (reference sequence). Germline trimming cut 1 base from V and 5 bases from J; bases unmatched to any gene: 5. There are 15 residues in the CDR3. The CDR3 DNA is TGTGCCAGCAGTTTATTCGGACAGGGCGGAGATACGCAGTATTTT. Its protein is CASSLFGQGGDTQYF.

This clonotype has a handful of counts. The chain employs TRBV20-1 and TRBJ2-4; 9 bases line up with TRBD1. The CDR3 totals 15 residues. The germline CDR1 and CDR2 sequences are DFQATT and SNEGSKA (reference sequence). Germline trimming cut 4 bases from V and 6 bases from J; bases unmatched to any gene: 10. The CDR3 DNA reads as TGCAGTGCTAACGCGGGGACAGGGAAGACAAACATTCAGTACTTC. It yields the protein CSANAGTGKTNIQYF.

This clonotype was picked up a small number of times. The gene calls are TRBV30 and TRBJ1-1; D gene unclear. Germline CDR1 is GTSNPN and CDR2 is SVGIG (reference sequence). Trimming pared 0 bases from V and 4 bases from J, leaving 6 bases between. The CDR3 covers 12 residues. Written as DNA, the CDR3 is TGTGCCTGGAGTGTTCTCTCCACTGAAGCTTTCTTT. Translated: CAWSVLSTEAFF.

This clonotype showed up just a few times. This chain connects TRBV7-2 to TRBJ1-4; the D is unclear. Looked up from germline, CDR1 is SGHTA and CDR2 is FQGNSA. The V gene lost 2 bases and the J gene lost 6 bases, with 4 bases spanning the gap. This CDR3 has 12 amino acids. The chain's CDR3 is CASSLNDEKLFF. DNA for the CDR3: TGTGCCAGCAGCTTAAACGATGAAAAACTGTTTTTT.

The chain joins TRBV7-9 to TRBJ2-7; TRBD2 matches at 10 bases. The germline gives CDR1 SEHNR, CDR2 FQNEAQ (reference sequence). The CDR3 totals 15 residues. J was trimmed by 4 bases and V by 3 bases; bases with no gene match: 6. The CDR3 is CASSLGSGRAYEQYF. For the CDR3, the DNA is TGTGCCAGCAGCTTGGGAAGCGGGAGGGCATACGAGCAGTACTTC.